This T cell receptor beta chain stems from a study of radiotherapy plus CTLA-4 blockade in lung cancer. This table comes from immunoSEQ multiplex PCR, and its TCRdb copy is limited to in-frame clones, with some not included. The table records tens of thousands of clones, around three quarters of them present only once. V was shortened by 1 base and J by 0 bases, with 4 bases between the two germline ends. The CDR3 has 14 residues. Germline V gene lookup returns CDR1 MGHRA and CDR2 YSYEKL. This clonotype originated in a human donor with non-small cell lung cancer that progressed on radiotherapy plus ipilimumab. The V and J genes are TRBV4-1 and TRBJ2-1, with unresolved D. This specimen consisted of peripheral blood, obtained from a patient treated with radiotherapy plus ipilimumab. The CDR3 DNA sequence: TGCGCCAGCAGCCAAGGGTTCTCCTACAATGAGCAGTTCTTC. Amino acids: CASSQGFSYNEQFF.